Presented here are 6 T cell receptor beta chains from one specimen sequenced in a study of technical replicates of blood from a handful of donors. Some clones are missing from TCRdb's copy, which holds only in-frame ones; the method was immunoSEQ multiplex PCR. The table shows about 97,000 clones, with nearly 96% occurring only once. The sequenced sample was T cells isolated from PBMCs. Source of these receptors: a human donor in good health.

The chain couples TRBV11-2 to TRBJ2-1, with D maybe TRBD2 (5 bases). Germline assignment: CDR1 SGHAT and CDR2 FQNNGV. The length of the CDR3 is 13 residues. Deletions cut 4 bases from V and 10 bases from J, with 14 bases between. CDR3 amino acids: CASSSLASGEQFF. Here the CDR3 DNA reads TGTGCCAGCAGCTCCCTCGCCTCGGGAGAGCAGTTCTTC.

The chain links TRBV27 to TRBJ1-2; a possible D gene is TRBD1 (6 bases). The V gene's germline CDR1 is MNHEY and CDR2 SMNVEV (reference sequence). V was cut by 6 bases and J by 2 bases, with 10 bases left in between. CDR3 length equals 13 residues. CDR3 in DNA: TGTGCCAGCAGGACAGGACAGAACTATGGCTACACCTTC. This sequence encodes CASRTGQNYGYTF.

This chain connects TRBV18 to TRBJ1-1; weak D call: TRBD1 (6 bases). Germline lookup yields CDR1 KGHSH and CDR2 LQKENI. Trimming shortened V by 2 bases and J by 0 bases, and 10 bases separated the two germline ends. The CDR3 consists of 15 residues. CDR3 DNA: TGTGCCAGCTCACCAAGAGCAGGGGTGAACACTGAAGCTTTCTTT. Translation: CASSPRAGVNTEAFF.

The chain is built from TRBV7-9 and TRBJ1-1; TRBD1 aligns across 9 bases. Germline CDR1 SEHNR, CDR2 FQNEAQ (reference sequence). The CDR3 loop spans 14 amino acids. J was trimmed by 5 bases and V by 5 bases; bases with no gene match: 6. The CDR3 sequence: CASSQTGGRTEAFF. The CDR3 DNA follows: TGTGCCAGCAGCCAGACAGGGGGAAGGACTGAAGCTTTCTTT.

The chain recombines TRBV5-1 with TRBJ1-2, with D perhaps TRBD1 (6 bases). The CDR3 is 15 residues long. Deletions cut 4 bases from V and 0 bases from J, with 13 bases between. Germline V gives CDR1 SGHRS, CDR2 YFSETQ. The CDR3 DNA is TGCGCCAGCAGCCCGGCCGGGACAACTAACTATGGCTACACCTTC. The encoded protein is CASSPAGTTNYGYTF.

The V gene is TRBV9, the J gene TRBJ1-1; D might be TRBD1 (6 bases). Germline assignment: CDR1 SGDLS and CDR2 YYNGEE. The germline V and J ends were trimmed by 1 base and 4 bases, with 17 bases remaining between them. This CDR3 comprises 16 residues. CDR3 coding DNA: TGTGCCAGCAGCGTACACCTCGCCGGGGGGCTCACTGAAGCTTTCTTT. Its protein is CASSVHLAGGLTEAFF.